The present entry profiles one T cell receptor (beta chain) with its context. What this receptor recognizes is not known. Base-call qualities are not available, and no considerably larger clone is one nucleotide away. The CDR3, from cysteine to phenylalanine, totals 16 residues. The CDR3 DNA has 48 bases and is translated from base 1. At the junction V is shortened by 3 bases and J by 6 bases, with 21 bases in between. The immunoSEQ Assay, a bias-controlled multiplex PCR, was used to amplify TCRbeta CDR3 regions from genomic DNA. The source study handled its data this way. The number of nucleated cells in each sample was estimated from the amplification of reference gene primers within the assay. Sequence reads were collapsed and filtered to measure the absolute abundance of every unique TCRbeta CDR3 rearrangement. For each sample, productive Simpson clonality was calculated by taking the square root of Simpson's diversity index across productive rearrangements. In its TCRdb copy, this immuneACCESS table keeps in-frame sequences only and misses some clones. Where compared with another copy, unresolved V genes explain less than half of these, and the others have no known cause. V and J calls plus clone size are reproduced from that table; the DNA served to infer D and trimming. The sample data list some 64,000 clones, and around 80% of these were observed just once. The ten largest clonotypes hold approximately 18% of the sample.

These data are taken from a study of blood T cell repertoires in COVID-19 (TCRdb year 2020). About the full investigation: Collaborator samples came from the United States, Italy and Spain and covered acute and convalescent phases of COVID-19. The material from the prospective study consisted of cDNA or gDNA derived from T cells, B-cell-depleted T cells, or PBMCs. Deeply sampled blood TCRbeta repertoires from subjects exposed to, actively infected with, or recovered from COVID-19 were included in the dataset. The repertoires were made available in a free public database intended to serve as a resource for research on the immune response to SARS-CoV-2. The samples were drawn from the first 160 participants of the ongoing ImmuneRACE study and from 1,254 subjects provided by 6 global collaborators. Nearly every sample came with metadata listing a de-identified subject ID, COVID-19 status, age in years and sex. HLA class I and class II types, where available, came from metadata supplied by the sample provider rather than from assay-based typing.

Each collaborating institution followed its own protocols to collect whole blood in K2EDTA tubes. Collaborator samples were shipped for TCRbeta analysis as frozen whole blood, isolated PBMCs, or DNA extracted from either sample type. Paper-wide results and their limitations: Clinical and demographic metadata were provided uncurated, with the amount varying by source and participant.

Sequencing was performed on peripheral blood. The source of this sequence is a man aged 55-75 years with acute or convalescent COVID-19. The rearranged chain carries TRBV23-1 and TRBJ2-7, and perhaps TRBD1 as D gene, on 5 matching bases. TRBV23-1 has ORF status, its function being uncertain. The sequence in DNA is TGCGCCAGCAGTCATCCAACTCATCAGGGTTCTCGCGAGCAGTACTTC. It is translated as CASSHPTHQGSREQYF.